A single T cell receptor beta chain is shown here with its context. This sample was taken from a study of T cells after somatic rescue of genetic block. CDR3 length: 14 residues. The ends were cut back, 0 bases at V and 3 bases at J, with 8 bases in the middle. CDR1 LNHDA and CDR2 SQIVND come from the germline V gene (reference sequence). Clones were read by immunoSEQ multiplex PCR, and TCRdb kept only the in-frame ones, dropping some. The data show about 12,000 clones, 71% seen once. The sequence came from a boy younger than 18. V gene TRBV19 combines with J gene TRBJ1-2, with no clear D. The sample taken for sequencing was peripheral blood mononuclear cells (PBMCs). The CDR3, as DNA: TGTGCCAGTAGTATAGAAAGAGGTCACTATGGCTACACCTTC. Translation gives CASSIERGHYGYTF.